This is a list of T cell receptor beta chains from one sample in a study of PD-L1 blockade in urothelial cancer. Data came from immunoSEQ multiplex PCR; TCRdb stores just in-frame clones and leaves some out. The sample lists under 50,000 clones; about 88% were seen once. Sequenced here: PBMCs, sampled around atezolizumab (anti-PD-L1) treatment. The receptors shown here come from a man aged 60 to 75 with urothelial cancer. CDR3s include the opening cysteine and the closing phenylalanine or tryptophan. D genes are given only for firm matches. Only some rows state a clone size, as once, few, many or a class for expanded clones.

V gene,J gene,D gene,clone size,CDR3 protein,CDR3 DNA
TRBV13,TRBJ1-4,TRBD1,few,CASSKNRGMSEKLFF,TGTGCCAGCAGCAAAAACAGGGGGATGAGTGAAAAACTGTTTTTT
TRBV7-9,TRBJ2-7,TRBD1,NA,CASSTANRGQYEQYF,TGTGCCAGCAGCACCGCAAACAGGGGGCAATACGAGCAGTACTTC
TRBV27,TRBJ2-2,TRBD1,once,CASSSTQGAGELFF,TGTGCCAGCAGTTCGACACAGGGGGCCGGGGAGCTGTTTTTT
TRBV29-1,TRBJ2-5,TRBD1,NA,CSAHGTGQETQYF,TGCAGCGCCCACGGGACAGGACAAGAGACCCAGTACTTC
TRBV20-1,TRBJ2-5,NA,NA,CSAEWETQYF,TGCAGTGCCGAGTGGGAGACCCAGTACTTC
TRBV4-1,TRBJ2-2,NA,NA,CASSQDPRRRHTGELFF,TGCGCCAGCAGCCAAGATCCCCGGAGGAGGCACACCGGGGAGCTGTTTTTT
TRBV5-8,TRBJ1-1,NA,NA,CASRGRRATEAFF,TGTGCCAGCAGGGGAAGGAGGGCCACTGAAGCTTTCTTT
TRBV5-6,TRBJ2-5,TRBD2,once,CASSFKVRQTAGDETQYF,TGTGCCAGCAGCTTTAAAGTGCGTCAAACAGCGGGGGACGAGACCCAGTACTTC
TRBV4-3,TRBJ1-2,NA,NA,CASSQARISTSYGYTF,TGCGCCAGCAGCCAAGCCCGAATCTCCACTTCCTATGGCTACACCTTC
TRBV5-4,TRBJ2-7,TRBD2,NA,CASSLASGGFYEQYF,TGTGCCAGCAGCTTGGCTAGCGGGGGTTTTTACGAGCAGTACTTC
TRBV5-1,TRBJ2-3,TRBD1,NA,CASSWTGNFGTDTQYF,TGCGCCAGCAGCTGGACAGGGAATTTCGGCACAGATACGCAGTATTTT
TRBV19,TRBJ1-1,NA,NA,CASIPPGMNTEAFF,TGTGCCAGCATACCTCCGGGGATGAACACTGAAGCTTTCTTT
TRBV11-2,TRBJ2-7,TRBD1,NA,CASSLVRGTEQYF,TGTGCCAGCAGCTTAGTCAGGGGGACCGAGCAGTACTTC
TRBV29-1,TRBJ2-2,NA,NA,CSVEVGRTPDTGELFF,TGCAGCGTTGAAGTGGGGAGGACACCGGACACCGGGGAGCTGTTTTTT
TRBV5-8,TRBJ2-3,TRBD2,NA,CASSLSGLAGGQGTDTQYF,TGTGCCAGCAGCTTGTCGGGACTAGCGGGGGGGCAGGGGACAGATACGCAGTATTTT
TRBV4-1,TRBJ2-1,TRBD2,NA,CASSQDGAGVVDEQFF,TGCGCCAGCAGCCAAGATGGGGCGGGAGTGGTCGATGAGCAGTTCTTC
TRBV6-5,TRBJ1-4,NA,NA,CASSYRGGIRNEKLFF,TGTGCCAGCAGTTATAGGGGAGGGATACGTAATGAAAAACTGTTTTTT
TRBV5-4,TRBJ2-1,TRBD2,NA,CASSPDVGGPPNEQFF,TGTGCCAGCAGCCCAGATGTGGGAGGGCCCCCGAATGAGCAGTTCTTC
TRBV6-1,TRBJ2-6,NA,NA,CASSESIQAGANVLTF,TGTGCCAGCAGTGAGTCTATCCAGGCTGGGGCCAACGTCCTGACTTTC
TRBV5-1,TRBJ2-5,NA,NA,CASSLGLQGGQETQYF,TGCGCCAGCAGCTTGGGTCTCCAGGGTGGACAAGAGACCCAGTACTTC
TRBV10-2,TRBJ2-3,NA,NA,CASSGARTDTQYF,TGCGCCAGCAGTGGGGCCCGCACAGATACGCAGTATTTT
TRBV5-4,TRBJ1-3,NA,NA,CATSSRENTIYF,TGTGCCACCTCCAGCAGGGAAAACACCATATATTTT